This T cell receptor (beta chain) emerged from a study of blood T cell repertoires in COVID-19. Study-level information: Whether acute or convalescent, the COVID-19 samples came from the United States, Italy and Spain. Sources were T cells, B-cell-depleted T cells, or PBMCs; the material itself was cDNA or gDNA.

There are 14 residues in the CDR3. With 8 bases removed from V and 3 bases from J, the gap between germline ends came to 18 bases. Per the germline V gene, CDR1 is SQVTM and CDR2 is ANQGSEA. In the authors' workflow: Nucleated cell number was recorded as an estimate derived from reference gene primer amplification. Assay: immunoSEQ multiplex PCR; the TCRdb copy retains only in-frame clones and omits some. Clonal size and the V and J genes are those of that table, whereas D and trimming came from the DNA. Among fewer than 200,000 clones listed, 84% were seen once. Material for sequencing was peripheral blood. The TCR originated in a man aged 40-49 years who had recovered from COVID-19. The chain has TRBV29-1 and TRBJ2-3; D is unresolved. CDR3 sequence (DNA): TGCAGCACGACGGGTGGTCTTCGGACAGATACGCAGTATTTT. The encoded protein is CSTTGGLRTDTQYF.